This T cell receptor beta chain is drawn from a study of response to subunit inactivated influenza vaccine. TCRdb called the RT-PCR reads again in MiXCR, with one record for every CDR3 protein. The table lists about 520,000 distinct CDR3 sequences, 9.5% to 13% of them singletons, with 9.5% to 15% in the top ten. This clonotype has more than one count but fewer than ten. Antigen: not known. Points from the study as a whole: With each seasonal influenza vaccination, the authors suggested, few new T cells are recruited.

Trimming removed 3 bases at V and 15 bases at J, with 15 bases between. The CDR3 consists of 12 residues. The germline CDR1 and CDR2 sequences are SGHAT and FQNNGV. V usage is TRBV11-2 and J usage is TRBJ2-1, with D possibly matching TRBD1 (6 bases). The clonotype comes from a man aged 50 to 60 who received an inactivated influenza vaccine. Sequenced here: PBMCs from blood, sampled 35 to 45 days after vaccination. The CDR3 DNA reads as TGTGCCAGCAGCTTGATCACAGGGCAGGCGTTCTTC. Protein sequence: CASSLITGQAFF.